The 19 T cell receptor beta chains given below trace back to one sample, sequenced in a study of T cell repertoires in cytomegalovirus infection. Each CDR3 protein gets one entry after TCRdb re-called the reads with MiXCR. The repertoire has about 350,000 distinct CDR3 sequences, about 35% of them found once; the top ten carry about 14%. These receptors' targets are unknown. Sequenced material: cultured PBMCs, taken from culture after CMV antigen stimulation. These receptors came from a human donor in good health (CMV status not recorded). Some clones in this sample may be carry-over from other donors' samples.

A note on this clonotype: Sequence at one end of the junction differs from germline and may be a read error. V and J are TRBV6-5 and TRBJ2-7, with 8 positions matching TRBD2. Germline-derived CDR1 and CDR2 are MNHEY and SVGAGI. This CDR3 spans 13 amino acids. The CDR3 protein is CASTPSGPYEQHF. As DNA, the CDR3 is TGTGCCAGCACCCCTAGCGGGCCCTACGAGCAGCACTTC.

This clonotype occurred a few times. The chain combines TRBV27 with TRBJ2-3; D perhaps matches TRBD1 (6 bases). Germline CDR1 is MNHEY and CDR2 is SMNVEV (reference sequence). This CDR3 region has 15 residues. V lost 5 bases and J 3 bases, leaving 15 bases between the germline ends. The CDR3 sequence: CASSNGTTKTDTQYF. In DNA, the CDR3 is TGTGCCAGCAGTAACGGGACAACCAAGACAGATACGCAGTATTTT.

This clonotype was counted a few times. CDR3 sequence (DNA): TGCGCCAGCAGCTTGGAGGGGAAAGCTTTCTTT. Its protein is CASSLEGKAFF. The rearrangement uses TRBV5-1 and TRBJ1-1; TRBD1 might be the D (5 bases). Germline assignment: CDR1 SGHRS and CDR2 YFSETQ. The germline V and J ends were trimmed by 0 bases and 9 bases, with 6 bases remaining between them. The CDR3 contains 11 residues.

The genes are TRBV27 and TRBJ2-1; D may be TRBD2 (5 bases). The CDR3 contains 16 residues. CDR1 and CDR2 from the germline V gene are MNHEY and SMNVEV (reference sequence). Trimming cost V 4 bases and J 4 bases, with 17 bases left between them. The CDR3 loop reads CASSSPRGPNYNEQFF. The CDR3, as DNA: TGTGCCAGCAGTTCCCCCCGGGGTCCCAATTACAATGAGCAGTTCTTC.

The V call is TRBV4-2, the J call TRBJ1-4; D remains unclear. Germline V gene lookup returns CDR1 LGHNA and CDR2 YNFKEQ. Trimming pared 3 bases from V and 7 bases from J, leaving 12 bases between. CDR3 length: 14 amino acids. The CDR3 DNA reads as TGTGCCAGCAGCCAGGAAGGGATAGCTGAAAAACTGTTTTTT. This translates into CASSQEGIAEKLFF.

The chain joins TRBV5-6 to TRBJ1-1; unclear D gene. There are 13 residues in the CDR3. CDR1 and CDR2 from the germline V gene are SGHDT and YYEEEE. Between the trimmed V and J ends, which lost 5 bases and 5 bases, there was a span of 13 bases. The CDR3 DNA follows: TGTGCCAGCAGGATTGGTCTTGGGACTGAAGCTTTCTTT. This encodes CASRIGLGTEAFF. The whole variable domain, remainder taken from reference TRBV5-6 and TRBJ1-1, is DAGVTQSPTHLIKTRGQQVTLRCSPKSGHDTVSWYQQALGQGPQFIFQYYEEEERQRGNFPDRFSGHQFPNYSSELNVNALLLGDSALYLCASRIGLGTEAFFGQGTRLTVV.

This clonotype was seen a few times. The V and J genes are TRBV12-3 or TRBV12-4 and TRBJ2-7; unclear D gene. This CDR3 contains 14 residues. V was shortened by 4 bases and J by 2 bases, with 12 bases between the two germline ends. The CDR3 is CASSSENTPYEQYF. CDR3 nucleotides: TGTGCCAGCAGTTCCGAGAACACCCCCTACGAGCAGTACTTC.

The table lists this clonotype with a few counts. This chain joins TRBV11-2 and TRBJ2-7; a possible D gene is TRBD1 (5 bases). CDR3 length equals 15 residues. Trimming stripped 0 bases from V and 1 base from J, with 10 bases between. Germline V CDR1 and CDR2: SGHAT, FQNNGV. CDR3 in DNA: TGTGCCAGCAGCTTAGAAGGGGCGCGGTCCTACGAGCAGTACGTC. It specifies CASSLEGARSYEQYV.

V and J are TRBV5-1 and TRBJ1-1, with TRBD1 matching 7 bases. There are 14 residues in the CDR3. Germline V gene data show CDR1 as SGHRS and CDR2 as YFSETQ. J lost 5 bases, V lost 4 bases, and 8 bases had no gene match. The CDR3, as DNA: TGCGCCAGCAGCCTGGCGGCAGGGGGGACTGAAGCTTTCTTT. It is translated as CASSLAAGGTEAFF.

Remarks on this clonotype: A junction end diverges from the germline sequence, so it may reflect a read error. The chain combines TRBV4-1 with TRBJ1-5; D may be TRBD1 (6 bases). The CDR3 loop spans 15 amino acids. Per germline, CDR1 MGHRA and CDR2 YSYEKL. CDR3 sequence reads: CASSQDFGGGQPQHF. DNA for the CDR3: TGTGCCAGCAGCCAAGATTTTGGGGGCGGCCAGCCCCAGCATTTT.

The chain uses TRBV28 and TRBJ2-1; D remains ambiguous. The CDR3 has 14 amino acids. Germline V gives CDR1 MDHEN, CDR2 SYDVKM. V was clipped by 4 bases and J by 4 bases, with 11 bases between them. The CDR3, as DNA: TGTGCCAGCAGTTCGGCGGACGTTTACAATGAGCAGTTCTTC. It yields the protein CASSSADVYNEQFF.

The chain joins TRBV5-1 to TRBJ2-3; 7 nucleotides match TRBD2. The CDR3 runs 15 residues. V was pared by 2 bases and J by 3 bases, with 6 bases of the junction left unmatched. CDR1 is SGHRS, CDR2 YFSETQ, per germline. In nucleotides, the CDR3 is TGCGCCAGCAGCTTTCAGGGCGGGAGTACAGATACGCAGTATTTT. Protein product: CASSFQGGSTDTQYF.

In this sample, this clonotype turned up a few times. The chain carries TRBV6-2 or TRBV6-3 and TRBJ2-7; 11 bases match TRBD2. The V segment lost 6 bases and the J segment 2 bases; nucleotides outside the gene matches: 3. CDR3 length: 14 residues. Germline V gene data show CDR1 as MNHEY and CDR2 as SVGEGT. The chain's CDR3 is CASRLTSGTYEQYV. CDR3 sequence (DNA): TGTGCCAGCAGACTGACTAGCGGGACCTACGAGCAGTACGTC.

This chain links TRBV4-3 with TRBJ1-6; D perhaps matches TRBD1 (6 bases). Looked up from germline, CDR1 is LGHNA and CDR2 is YSLEER. This CDR3 contains 15 residues. Trimming removed 0 bases from V and 10 bases from J, with 13 bases in between. Written as DNA, the CDR3 is TGCGCCAGCAGCCAAGAATCGGGGGGCAGATCACCCCTCCACTTT. Its protein is CASSQESGGRSPLHF.

The chain combines TRBV29-1 with TRBJ1-1; 9 bases map to TRBD1. Looked up from germline, CDR1 is SQVTM and CDR2 is ANQGSEA. CDR3 length: 14 residues. Trimming cost V 6 bases and J 2 bases; bases outside gene matches: 7. CDR3 loop: CSVGTGTLNTEAFF. CDR3 in DNA: TGCAGCGTCGGGACAGGGACACTCAACACTGAAGCTTTCTTT.

This clonotype was observed a few times. V gene TRBV7-3 combines with J gene TRBJ2-3; D possibly uses TRBD1 or TRBD2 (5 bases each). The CDR3 has 14 residues. Germline-derived CDR1 and CDR2 are SGHTA and FQGTGA. V was shortened by 5 bases and J by 2 bases, with 11 bases between the two germline ends. In DNA form, the CDR3 reads TGTGCCAGCAGCCGAGAGGGGACCACAGATACGCAGTATTTT. The encoded protein is CASSREGTTDTQYF. The entire variable domain, with the rest obtained from reference TRBV7-3 and TRBJ2-3, is as follows: GAGVSQTPSNKVTEKGKYVELRCDPISGHTALYWYRQSLGQGPEFLIYFQGTGAADDSGLPNDRFFAVRPEGSVSTLKIQRTERGDSAVYLCASSREGTTDTQYFGPGTRLTVL.

The rearrangement joins TRBV6-1 to TRBJ2-3; 7 bases map to TRBD2. This CDR3 contains 15 residues. Germline V gene sequence: CDR1 MNHNS, CDR2 SASEGT. V lost 5 bases, J lost 6 bases, and 11 bases stayed unmatched. The chain's CDR3 is CASSYDAGAVDTQYF. DNA for the CDR3: TGTGCCAGCAGTTACGATGCGGGAGCGGTGGATACGCAGTATTTT.

A few counts support this clonotype. This chain joins TRBV6-2 or TRBV6-3 and TRBJ2-1, with 12 bases aligning to TRBD2. V was clipped by 2 bases and J by 8 bases; unmatched bases: 4. The germline CDR1 and CDR2 sequences are MNHEY and SVGEGT. This CDR3 comprises 15 residues. The chain's CDR3 is CASSYNLAGGYEQFF. The DNA of the CDR3 is TGTGCCAGCAGTTACAACCTAGCGGGAGGGTATGAGCAGTTCTTC.

This clonotype was detected ten times or more. V and J are TRBV12-3 or TRBV12-4 and TRBJ2-6; D might be TRBD2 (6 bases). This CDR3 comprises 15 residues. Trimming pared 2 bases from V and 1 base from J, leaving 6 bases between. DNA for the CDR3: TGTGCCAGCAGTTTACGGGGGTCTGGGGCCAACGTCCTGACTTTC. Its translation: CASSLRGSGANVLTF.